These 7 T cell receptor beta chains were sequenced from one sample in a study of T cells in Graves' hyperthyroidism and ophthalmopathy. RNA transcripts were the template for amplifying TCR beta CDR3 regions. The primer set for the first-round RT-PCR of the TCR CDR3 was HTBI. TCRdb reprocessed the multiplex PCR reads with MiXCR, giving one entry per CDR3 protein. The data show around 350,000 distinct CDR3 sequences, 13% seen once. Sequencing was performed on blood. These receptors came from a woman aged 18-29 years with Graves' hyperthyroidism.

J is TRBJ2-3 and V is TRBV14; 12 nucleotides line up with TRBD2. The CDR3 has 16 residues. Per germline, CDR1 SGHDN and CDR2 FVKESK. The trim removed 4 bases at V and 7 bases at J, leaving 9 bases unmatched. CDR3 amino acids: CASSPLASGRVNTQYF. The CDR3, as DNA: TGTGCCAGCAGCCCCCTCGCTAGCGGGAGGGTGAATACGCAGTATTTT.

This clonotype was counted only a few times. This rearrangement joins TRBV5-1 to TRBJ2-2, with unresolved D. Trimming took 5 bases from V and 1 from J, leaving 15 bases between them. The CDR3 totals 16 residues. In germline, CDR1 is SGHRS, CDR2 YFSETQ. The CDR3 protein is CASSPLPKGNTGELFF. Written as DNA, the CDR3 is TGCGCCAGCAGTCCCCTCCCTAAAGGGAACACCGGGGAGCTGTTTTTT.

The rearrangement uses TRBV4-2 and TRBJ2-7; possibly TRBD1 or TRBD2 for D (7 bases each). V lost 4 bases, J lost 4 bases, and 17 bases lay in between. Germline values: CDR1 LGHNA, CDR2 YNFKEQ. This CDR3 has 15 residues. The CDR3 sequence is CASSPQGGGQYEQYF. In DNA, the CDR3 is TGTGCCAGCAGCCCTCAGGGGGGGGGGCAGTACGAGCAGTACTTC.

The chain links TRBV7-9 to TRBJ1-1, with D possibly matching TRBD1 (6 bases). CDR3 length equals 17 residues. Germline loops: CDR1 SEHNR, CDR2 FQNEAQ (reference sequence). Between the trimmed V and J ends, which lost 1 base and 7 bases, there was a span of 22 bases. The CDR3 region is CASSLGELWGQGIEAFF. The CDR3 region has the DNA TGTGCCAGCAGCTTAGGTGAATTGTGGGGACAAGGAATTGAAGCTTTCTTT. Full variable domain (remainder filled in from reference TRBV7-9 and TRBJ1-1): DTGVSQNPRHKITKRGQNVTFRCDPISEHNRLYWYRQTLGQGPEFLTYFQNEAQLEKSRLLSDRFSAERPKGSFSTLEIQRTEQGDSAMYLCASSLGELWGQGIEAFFGQGTRLTVV.

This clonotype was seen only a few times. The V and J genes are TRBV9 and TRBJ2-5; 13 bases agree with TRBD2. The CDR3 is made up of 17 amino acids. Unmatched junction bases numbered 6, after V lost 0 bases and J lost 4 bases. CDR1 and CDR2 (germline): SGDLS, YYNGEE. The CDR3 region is CASSVGQLAGGIETQYF. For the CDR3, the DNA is TGTGCCAGCAGCGTAGGCCAACTAGCGGGAGGGATAGAGACCCAGTACTTC. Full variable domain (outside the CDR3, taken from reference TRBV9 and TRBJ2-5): DSGVTQTPKHLITATGQRVTLRCSPRSGDLSVYWYQQSLDQGLQFLIQYYNGEERAKGNILERFSAQQFPDLHSELNLSSLELGDSALYFCASSVGQLAGGIETQYFGPGTRLLVL.

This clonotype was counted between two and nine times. The CDR3 sequence: CASSRPSGGVAKNIQYF. The CDR3 DNA sequence: TGCGCCAGCAGCCGACCTAGCGGGGGGGTGGCCAAAAACATTCAGTACTTC. The chain links TRBV4-1 to TRBJ2-4, with TRBD2 identical over 12 bases. The CDR3 is 17 residues long. The trim removed 4 bases at V and 1 base at J, leaving 5 bases unmatched. From germline, CDR1 is MGHRA and CDR2 YSYEKL.

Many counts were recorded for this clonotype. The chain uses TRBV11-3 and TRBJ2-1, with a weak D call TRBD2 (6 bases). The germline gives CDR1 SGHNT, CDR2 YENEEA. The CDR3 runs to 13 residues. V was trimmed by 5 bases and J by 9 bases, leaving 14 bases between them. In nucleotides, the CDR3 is TGTGCCAGCAGCCCTCACCTGGGAGGTGAGCAGTTCTTC. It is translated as CASSPHLGGEQFF. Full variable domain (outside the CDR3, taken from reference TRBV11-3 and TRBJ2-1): EAGVVQSPRYKIIEKKQPVAFWCNPISGHNTLYWYLQNLGQGPELLIRYENEEAVDDSQLPKDRFSAERLKGVDSTLKIQPAELGDSAVYLCASSPHLGGEQFFGPGTRLTVL.